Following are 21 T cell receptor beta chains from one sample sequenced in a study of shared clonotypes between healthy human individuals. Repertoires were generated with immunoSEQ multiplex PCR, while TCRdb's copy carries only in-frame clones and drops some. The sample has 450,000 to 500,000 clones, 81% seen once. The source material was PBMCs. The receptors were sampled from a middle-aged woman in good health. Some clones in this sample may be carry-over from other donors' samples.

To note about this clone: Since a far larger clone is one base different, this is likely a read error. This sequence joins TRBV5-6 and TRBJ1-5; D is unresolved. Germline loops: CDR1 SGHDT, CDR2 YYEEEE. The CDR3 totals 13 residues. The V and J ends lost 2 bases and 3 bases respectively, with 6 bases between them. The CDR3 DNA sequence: TGTGCCAGCAGCTTTGGTACCAATCAGCCCCAGCATTTT. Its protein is CASSFGTNQPQHF.

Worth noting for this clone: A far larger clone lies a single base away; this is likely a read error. The CDR3: CTSSGRDLDEKLFF. The CDR3 region has the DNA TGTACCAGCAGTGGCCGGGACTTAGATGAAAAACTGTTTTTT. The chain couples TRBV28 to TRBJ1-4, with D possibly being TRBD1 (5 bases). CDR3 length: 14 amino acids. Germline values: CDR1 MDHEN, CDR2 SYDVKM. The full variable domain, rest sourced from reference TRBV28 and TRBJ1-4, is DVKVTQSSRYLVKRTGEKVFLECVQDMDHENMFWYRQDPGLGLRLIYFSYDVKMKEKGDIPEGYSVSREKKERFSLILESASTNQTSMYLCTSSGRDLDEKLFFGSGTQLSVL.

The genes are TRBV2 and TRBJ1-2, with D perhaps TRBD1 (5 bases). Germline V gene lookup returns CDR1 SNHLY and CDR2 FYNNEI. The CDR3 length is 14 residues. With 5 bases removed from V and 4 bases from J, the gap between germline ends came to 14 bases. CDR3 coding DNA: TGTGCCAGCAGTTGGCGGGGGAAAAGCTATGGCTACACCTTC. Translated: CASSWRGKSYGYTF.

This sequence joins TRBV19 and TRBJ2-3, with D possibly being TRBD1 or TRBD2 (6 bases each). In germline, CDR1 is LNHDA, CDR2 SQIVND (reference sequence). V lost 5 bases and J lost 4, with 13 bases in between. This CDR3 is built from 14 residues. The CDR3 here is CASSVEGDSDTQYF. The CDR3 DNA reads TGTGCCAGTAGTGTTGAGGGGGACTCAGATACGCAGTATTTT.

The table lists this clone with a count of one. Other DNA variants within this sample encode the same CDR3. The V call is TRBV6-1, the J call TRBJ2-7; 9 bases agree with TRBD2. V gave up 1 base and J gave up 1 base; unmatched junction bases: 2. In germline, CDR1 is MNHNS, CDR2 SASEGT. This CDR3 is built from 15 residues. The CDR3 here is CASSEELAGSYEQYF. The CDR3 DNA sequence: TGTGCCAGCAGTGAAGAACTAGCGGGTTCCTACGAGCAGTACTTC.

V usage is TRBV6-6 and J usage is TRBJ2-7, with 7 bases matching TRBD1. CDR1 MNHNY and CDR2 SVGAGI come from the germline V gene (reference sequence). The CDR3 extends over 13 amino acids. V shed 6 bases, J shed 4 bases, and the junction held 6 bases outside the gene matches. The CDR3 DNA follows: TGTGCCAGCAGCAAAGGGGGCTCGTACGAGCAGTACTTC. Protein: CASSKGGSYEQYF.

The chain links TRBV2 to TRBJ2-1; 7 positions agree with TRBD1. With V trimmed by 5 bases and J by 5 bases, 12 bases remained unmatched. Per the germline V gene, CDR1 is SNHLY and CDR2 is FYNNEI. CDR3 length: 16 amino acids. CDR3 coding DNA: TGTGCCAGCAGTCCATACGACAGGGCGCGTGACAATGAGCAGTTCTTC. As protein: CASSPYDRARDNEQFF.

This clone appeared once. CDR3 in DNA: TGTGCCAGCAGCTTTCTCAGCGGGAGAAGCTCCTACGAGCAGTACTTC. Translating gives CASSFLSGRSSYEQYF. The chain links TRBV5-4 to TRBJ2-7; 8 positions agree with TRBD2. The CDR3 covers 16 residues. After removal of 2 bases from V and 0 bases from J, the junction contained 7 bases not matched to a gene. In germline, CDR1 is SGHNT, CDR2 YYREEE (reference sequence). Full variable domain (remainder filled in from reference TRBV5-4 and TRBJ2-7): ETGVTQSPTHLIKTRGQQVTLRCSSQSGHNTVSWYQQALGQGPQFIFQYYREEENGRGNFPPRFSGLQFPNYSSELNVNALELDDSALYLCASSFLSGRSSYEQYFGPGTRLTVT.

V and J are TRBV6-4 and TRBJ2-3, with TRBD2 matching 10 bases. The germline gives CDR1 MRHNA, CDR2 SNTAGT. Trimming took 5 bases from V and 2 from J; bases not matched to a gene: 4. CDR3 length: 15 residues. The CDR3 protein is CASSPGTSDTDTQYF. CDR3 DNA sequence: TGTGCCAGCAGTCCCGGGACTAGCGACACAGATACGCAGTATTTT.

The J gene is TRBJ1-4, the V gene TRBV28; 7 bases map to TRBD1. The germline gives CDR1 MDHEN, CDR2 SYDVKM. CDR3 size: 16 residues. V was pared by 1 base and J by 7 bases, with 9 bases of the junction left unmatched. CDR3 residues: CASSLLARGGREKLFF. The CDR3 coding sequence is TGTGCCAGCAGTTTATTGGCACGAGGGGGCCGTGAAAAACTGTTTTTT.

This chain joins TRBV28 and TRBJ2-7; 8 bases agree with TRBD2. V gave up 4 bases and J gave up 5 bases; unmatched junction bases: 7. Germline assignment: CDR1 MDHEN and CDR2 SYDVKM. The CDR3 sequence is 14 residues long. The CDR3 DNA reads TGTGCCAGCAGTTCTCCGGGACTAGTCAACGAGCAGTACTTC. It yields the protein CASSSPGLVNEQYF.

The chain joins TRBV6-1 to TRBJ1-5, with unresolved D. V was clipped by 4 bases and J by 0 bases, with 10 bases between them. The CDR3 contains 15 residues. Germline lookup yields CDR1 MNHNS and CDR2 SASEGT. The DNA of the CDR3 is TGTGCCAGCAGTGGGGGAGGCGTTAGCAATCAGCCCCAGCATTTT. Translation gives CASSGGGVSNQPQHF.

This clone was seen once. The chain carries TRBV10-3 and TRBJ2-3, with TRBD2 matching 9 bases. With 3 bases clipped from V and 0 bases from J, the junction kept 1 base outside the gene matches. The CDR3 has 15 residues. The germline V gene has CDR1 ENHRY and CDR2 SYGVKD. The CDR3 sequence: CAISDSGGSTDTQYF. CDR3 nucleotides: TGTGCCATCAGTGATAGCGGGGGAAGCACAGATACGCAGTATTTT.

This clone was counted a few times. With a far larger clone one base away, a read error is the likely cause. Written as DNA, the CDR3 is TGTGCCTGGAGTAGGGGGAACGGGCAGCCCCGGCATTTT. Translating gives CAWSRGNGQPRHF. The rearrangement joins TRBV30 to TRBJ1-5; D is perhaps TRBD1 (6 bases). CDR1 is GTSNPN and CDR2 is SVGIG in the germline V gene (reference sequence). This CDR3 has 13 residues.

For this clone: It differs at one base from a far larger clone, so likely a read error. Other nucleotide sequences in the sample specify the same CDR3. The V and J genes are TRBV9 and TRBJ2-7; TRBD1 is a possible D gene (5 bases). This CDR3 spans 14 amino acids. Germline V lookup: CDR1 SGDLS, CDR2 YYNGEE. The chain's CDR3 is CASSVGADPYEQYF. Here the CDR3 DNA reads TGCGCCAGCAGCGTAGGGGCGGATCCCTACGAGCAGTACTTC.

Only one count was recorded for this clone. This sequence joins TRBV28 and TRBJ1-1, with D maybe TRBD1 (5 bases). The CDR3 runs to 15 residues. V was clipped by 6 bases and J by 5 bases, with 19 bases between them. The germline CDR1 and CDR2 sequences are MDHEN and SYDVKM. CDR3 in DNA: TGTGCCAGCAGCCTAGATCGGGCAGGGTTAACTGAAGCTTTCTTT. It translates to CASSLDRAGLTEAFF. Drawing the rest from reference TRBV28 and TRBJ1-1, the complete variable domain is DVKVTQSSRYLVKRTGEKVFLECVQDMDHENMFWYRQDPGLGLRLIYFSYDVKMKEKGDIPEGYSVSREKKERFSLILESASTNQTSMYLCASSLDRAGLTEAFFGQGTRLTVV.

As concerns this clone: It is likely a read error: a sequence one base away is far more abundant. The CDR3 here is CASSWTSGSGYGQYF. The CDR3 region has the DNA TGTGCCAGCAGCTGGACTAGCGGGAGCGGATACGGGCAGTACTTC. The rearrangement links TRBV27 to TRBJ2-7; 13 bases align to TRBD2. The germline V gene encodes CDR1 MNHEY and CDR2 SMNVEV (reference sequence). This CDR3 is built from 15 residues.

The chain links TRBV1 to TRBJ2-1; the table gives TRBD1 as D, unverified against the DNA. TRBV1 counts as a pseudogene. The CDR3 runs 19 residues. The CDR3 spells CTSSRRLNSGTGGYNEQFF. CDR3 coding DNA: TGCACCAGCAGCCGCCGATTAAACTCGGGGACAGGGGGATACAATGAGCAGTTCTTC.

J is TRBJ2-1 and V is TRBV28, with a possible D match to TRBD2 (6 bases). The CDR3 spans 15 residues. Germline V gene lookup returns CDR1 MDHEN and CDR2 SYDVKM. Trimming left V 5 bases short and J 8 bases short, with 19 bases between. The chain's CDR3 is CASSPPGDWGDEQFF. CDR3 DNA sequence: TGTGCCAGCAGTCCTCCGGGCGATTGGGGGGATGAGCAGTTCTTC.

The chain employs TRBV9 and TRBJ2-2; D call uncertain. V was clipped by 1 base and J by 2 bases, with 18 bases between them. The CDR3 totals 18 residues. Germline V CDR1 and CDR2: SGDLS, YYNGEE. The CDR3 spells CASSVFPPSDANTGELFF. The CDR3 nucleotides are TGTGCCAGCAGCGTATTCCCCCCCTCGGACGCAAACACCGGGGAGCTGTTTTTT.

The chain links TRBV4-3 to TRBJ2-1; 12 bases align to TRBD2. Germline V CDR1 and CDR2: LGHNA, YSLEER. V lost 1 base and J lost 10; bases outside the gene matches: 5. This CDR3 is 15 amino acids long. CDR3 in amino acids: CASSQVASGRAEQFF. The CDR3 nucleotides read TGCGCCAGCAGCCAAGTGGCTAGCGGGAGGGCCGAGCAGTTCTTC.